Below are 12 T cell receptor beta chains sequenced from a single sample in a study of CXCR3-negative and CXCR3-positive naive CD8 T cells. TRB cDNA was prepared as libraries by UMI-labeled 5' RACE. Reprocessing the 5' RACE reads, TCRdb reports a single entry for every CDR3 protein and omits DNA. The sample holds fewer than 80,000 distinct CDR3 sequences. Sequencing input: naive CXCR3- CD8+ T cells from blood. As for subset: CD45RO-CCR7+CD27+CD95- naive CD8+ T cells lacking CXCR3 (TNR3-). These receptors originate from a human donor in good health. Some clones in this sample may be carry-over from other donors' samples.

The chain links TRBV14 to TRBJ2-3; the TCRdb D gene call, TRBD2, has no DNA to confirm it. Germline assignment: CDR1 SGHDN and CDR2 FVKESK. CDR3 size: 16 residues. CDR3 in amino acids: CASSQDPRRVTDTQYF.

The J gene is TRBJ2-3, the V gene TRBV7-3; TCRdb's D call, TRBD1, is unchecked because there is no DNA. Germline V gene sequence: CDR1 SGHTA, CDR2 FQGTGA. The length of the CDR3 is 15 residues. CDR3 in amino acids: CASSLGGQGGDTQYF. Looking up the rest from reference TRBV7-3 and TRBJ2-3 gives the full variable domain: GAGVSQTPSNKVTEKGKYVELRCDPISGHTALYWYRQSLGQGPEFLIYFQGTGAADDSGLPNDRFFAVRPEGSVSTLKIQRTERGDSAVYLCASSLGGQGGDTQYFGPGTRLTVL.

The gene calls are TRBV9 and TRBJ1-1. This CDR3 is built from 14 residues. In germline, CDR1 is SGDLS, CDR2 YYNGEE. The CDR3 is CASSPTAGSTEAFF.

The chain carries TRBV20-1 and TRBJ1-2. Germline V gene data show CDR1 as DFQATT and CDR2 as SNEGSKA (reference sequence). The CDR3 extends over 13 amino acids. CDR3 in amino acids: CSARDPENYGYTF.

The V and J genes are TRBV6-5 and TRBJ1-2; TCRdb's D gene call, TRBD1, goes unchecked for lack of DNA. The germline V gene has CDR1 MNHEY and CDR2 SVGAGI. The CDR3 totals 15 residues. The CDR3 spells CASSYSILDKNGYTF.

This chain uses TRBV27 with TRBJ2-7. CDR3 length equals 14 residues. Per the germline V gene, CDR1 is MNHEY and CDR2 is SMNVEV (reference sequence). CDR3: CASSLGPIDDEQYF.

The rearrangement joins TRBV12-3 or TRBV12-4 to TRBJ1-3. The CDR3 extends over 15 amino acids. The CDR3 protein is CASSSSGGPGNTIYF.

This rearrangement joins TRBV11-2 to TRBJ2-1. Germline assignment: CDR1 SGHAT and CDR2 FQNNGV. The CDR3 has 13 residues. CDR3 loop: CASSLGADNEQFF.

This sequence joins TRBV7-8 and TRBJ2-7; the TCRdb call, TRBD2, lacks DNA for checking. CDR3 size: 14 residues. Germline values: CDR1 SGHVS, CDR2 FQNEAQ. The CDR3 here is CASSPSSGGYEQYF.

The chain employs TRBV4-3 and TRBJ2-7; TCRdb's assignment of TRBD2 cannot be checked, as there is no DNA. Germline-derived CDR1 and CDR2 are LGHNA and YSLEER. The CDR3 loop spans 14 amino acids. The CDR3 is CASSPGDGLSEQYF.

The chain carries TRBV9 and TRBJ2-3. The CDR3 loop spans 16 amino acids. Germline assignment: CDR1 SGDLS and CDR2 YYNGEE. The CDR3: CASSVDPDGGTDTQYF. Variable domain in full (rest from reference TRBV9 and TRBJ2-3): DSGVTQTPKHLITATGQRVTLRCSPRSGDLSVYWYQQSLDQGLQFLIQYYNGEERAKGNILERFSAQQFPDLHSELNLSSLELGDSALYFCASSVDPDGGTDTQYFGPGTRLTVL.

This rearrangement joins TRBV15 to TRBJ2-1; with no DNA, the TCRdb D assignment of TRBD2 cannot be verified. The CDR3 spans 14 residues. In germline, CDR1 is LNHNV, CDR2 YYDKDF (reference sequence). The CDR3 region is CASTSGGRYNEQFF.